Shown below are 25 T cell receptor beta chains from a single sample sequenced in a study of beta chain features in type 1 diabetes. What was sequenced were expressed TCRB transcripts, since all of the isolated RNA had been reverse transcribed. Sequencing was performed with immunoSEQ multiplex PCR; in TCRdb, only in-frame clones are kept and a portion is missing. The table has approximately 300,000 clones, 9.5% to 12% seen once. The specimen was naive CD4+ T cells from blood. The source of these receptors is a woman between 25 and 40 years old in good health.

This rearrangement joins TRBV18 to TRBJ2-7; 13 bases map to TRBD2. This CDR3 is 15 amino acids long. CDR1 and CDR2 from the germline V gene are KGHSH and LQKENI. J was trimmed by 7 bases and V by 3 bases; bases with no gene match: 6. CDR3 in DNA: TGTGCCAGCTCACCCGGACTAGCGGGAGCGGGAGAGCAGTACTTC. This sequence encodes CASSPGLAGAGEQYF.

This clone was counted a few times. The chain combines TRBV9 with TRBJ2-3; 7 bases fit TRBD2. V lost 0 bases and J lost 4; bases outside the gene matches: 14. The CDR3 is made up of 18 amino acids. Per the germline V gene, CDR1 is SGDLS and CDR2 is YYNGEE. The DNA of the CDR3 is TGTGCCAGCAGCGTAGCTGCCCAACTAGCGATGTTGGCAGATACGCAGTATTTT. This translates into CASSVAAQLAMLADTQYF. The whole variable domain, filled in from reference TRBV9 and TRBJ2-3, reads DSGVTQTPKHLITATGQRVTLRCSPRSGDLSVYWYQQSLDQGLQFLIQYYNGEERAKGNILERFSAQQFPDLHSELNLSSLELGDSALYFCASSVAAQLAMLADTQYFGPGTRLTVL.

The chain recombines TRBV9 with TRBJ2-7; D is unclear. The V end lost 0 bases, the J end lost 0 bases, and 13 bases lay between the germline ends. Germline V lookup: CDR1 SGDLS, CDR2 YYNGEE. CDR3 size: 16 residues. CDR3 bases: TGTGCCAGCAGCGTAGCACCCCAAGCGAGCTCCTACGAGCAGTACTTC. It encodes CASSVAPQASSYEQYF. Variable domain in full (rest from reference TRBV9 and TRBJ2-7): DSGVTQTPKHLITATGQRVTLRCSPRSGDLSVYWYQQSLDQGLQFLIQYYNGEERAKGNILERFSAQQFPDLHSELNLSSLELGDSALYFCASSVAPQASSYEQYFGPGTRLTVT.

This clone was counted a few times. One end of the junction is discordant with germline, which a read error may explain. The V call is TRBV7-7, the J call TRBJ2-1, with 11 bases that match TRBD2. The CDR3 spans 16 residues. Germline lookup yields CDR1 SSHAT and CDR2 FNYEAQ (reference sequence). The CDR3 DNA reads as TGTGCTAGCAGCTCCCCACTAGCGGGAGAGAAGCCTGAGCAGTTCTTC. It specifies CASSSPLAGEKPEQFF. The whole variable domain, filled in from reference TRBV7-7 and TRBJ2-1, reads GAGVSQSPRYKVTKRGQDVTLRCDPISSHATLYWYQQALGQGPEFLTYFNYEAQPDKSGLPSDRFSAERPEGSISTLTIQRTEQRDSAMYRCASSSPLAGEKPEQFFGPGTRLTVL.

This clone has only a few counts. This chain links TRBV19 with TRBJ2-7; 10 nucleotides line up with TRBD1. The ends lost 9 bases at V and 5 bases at J; junction bases unmatched: 7. CDR1 is LNHDA and CDR2 is SQIVND in the germline V gene (reference sequence). The length of the CDR3 is 13 residues. The CDR3 protein is CASGTGVLNEQYF. The CDR3 DNA sequence: TGTGCCAGCGGGACAGGGGTCCTTAACGAGCAGTACTTC.

This clone was observed a few times. The rearrangement links TRBV30 to TRBJ1-5, with 7 bases identical to TRBD1. The CDR3 contains 12 residues. The V gene end was trimmed by 1 base and the J gene end by 6 bases; junction bases not matched to a gene: 0. Germline CDR1 GTSNPN, CDR2 SVGIG (reference sequence). The CDR3 spells CAWSDRGQPQHF. The CDR3 DNA reads as TGTGCCTGGAGTGACAGGGGTCAGCCCCAGCATTTT.

This CDR3 reads CSVDTGGLSGTSGYRVYEQYF. The DNA of the CDR3 is TGCAGCGTTGATACAGGGGGCCTCTCCGGGACTAGCGGATACAGGGTCTACGAGCAGTACTTC. V gene TRBV29-1 combines with J gene TRBJ2-7; 11 positions match TRBD2. J was trimmed by 3 bases and V by 3 bases; bases with no gene match: 25. In germline, CDR1 is SQVTM, CDR2 ANQGSEA. The CDR3 covers 21 residues.

The chain is built from TRBV30 and TRBJ2-1, with D possibly being TRBD2 (5 bases). Germline-derived CDR1 and CDR2 are GTSNPN and SVGIG (reference sequence). CDR3 length: 12 residues. V shed 0 bases and J shed 13 bases, with 13 bases lying between them. CDR3 amino acids: CAWSVLSGLQFF. The CDR3 region has the DNA TGTGCCTGGAGTGTACTCAGCGGCCTACAGTTCTTC.

V is TRBV11-1 and J is TRBJ1-3; D is unresolved. The CDR3 runs to 15 residues. V was clipped by 5 bases and J by 3 bases, with 14 bases between them. The V gene's germline CDR1 is SGHAT and CDR2 FQDESV (reference sequence). The CDR3 DNA sequence: TGTGCCAGCAGCCGCGACGGTGACTATGGAAACACCATATATTTT. Translating gives CASSRDGDYGNTIYF. Complete variable domain (other parts from reference TRBV11-1 and TRBJ1-3): EAEVAQSPRYKITEKSQAVAFWCDPISGHATLYWYRQILGQGPELLVQFQDESVVDDSQLPKDRFSAERLKGVDSTLKIQPAELGDSAMYLCASSRDGDYGNTIYFGEGSWLTVV.

The chain combines TRBV2 with TRBJ2-5; perhaps TRBD1 as D (6 bases). Trimming removed 6 bases at V and 5 bases at J, with 10 bases between. The CDR3 sequence is 12 residues long. Germline V gene lookup returns CDR1 SNHLY and CDR2 FYNNEI. DNA of the CDR3: TGTGCCAGCAGCAACACAGGGGAGACCCAGTACTTC. It codes for CASSNTGETQYF.

V is TRBV5-4 and J is TRBJ2-1; D uncertain. In germline, CDR1 is SGHNT, CDR2 YYREEE (reference sequence). Trimming pared 1 base from V and 5 bases from J, leaving 7 bases between. CDR3 length: 13 residues. The CDR3 loop is CASSLTRNNEQFF. CDR3 in DNA: TGTGCCAGCAGCTTGACAAGAAACAATGAGCAGTTCTTC.

A few counts support this clone. The gene calls are TRBV7-9 and TRBJ2-4; 8 bases match TRBD2. Germline values: CDR1 SEHNR, CDR2 FQNEAQ (reference sequence). The CDR3 spans 16 residues. The junction had 10 bases not matched to a gene; V was cut back by 4 bases and J by 5 bases. As DNA, the CDR3 is TGTGCCAGCAGCTATGCGCAAGCGGGAGAGCAAAACATTCAGTACTTC. Its translation: CASSYAQAGEQNIQYF. The full variable domain, rest sourced from reference TRBV7-9 and TRBJ2-4, is DTGVSQNPRHKITKRGQNVTFRCDPISEHNRLYWYRQTLGQGPEFLTYFQNEAQLEKSRLLSDRFSAERPKGSFSTLEIQRTEQGDSAMYLCASSYAQAGEQNIQYFGAGTRLSVL.

This clone was picked up a small number of times. The chain is built from TRBV5-1 and TRBJ2-7; perhaps TRBD2 as D (6 bases). V lost 4 bases, J lost 0 bases, and 11 bases lay in between. The CDR3 runs to 14 residues. CDR1 SGHRS and CDR2 YFSETQ come from the germline V gene. The CDR3 sequence is CASSRRDSSYEQYF. The CDR3 DNA reads as TGCGCCAGCAGCCGGAGGGACTCCTCCTACGAGCAGTACTTC.

This clone was detected a few times. This chain joins TRBV2 and TRBJ1-2; weak D call: TRBD1 (6 bases). Germline V lookup: CDR1 SNHLY, CDR2 FYNNEI. V lost 6 bases and J lost 2, with 7 bases in between. CDR3 size: 12 residues. The CDR3 bases are TGTGCCAGCAGCGGACAGAACTATGGCTACACCTTC. This sequence encodes CASSGQNYGYTF. The full variable domain, with the rest looked up from reference TRBV2 and TRBJ1-2, is EPEVTQTPSHQVTQMGQEVILRCVPISNHLYFYWYRQILGQKVEFLVSFYNNEISEKSEIFDDQFSVERPDGSNFTLKIRSTKLEDSAMYFCASSGQNYGYTFGSGTRLTVV.

This rearrangement joins TRBV19 to TRBJ2-7; maybe TRBD2 (6 bases). Per the germline V gene, CDR1 is LNHDA and CDR2 is SQIVND (reference sequence). The ends were cut back, 3 bases at V and 7 bases at J, with 16 bases in the middle. The CDR3 spans 14 residues. The CDR3 nucleotides read TGTGCCAGTAGTATGGTGGAGGGCCGCGGAGAGCAGTACTTC. Translation: CASSMVEGRGEQYF.

This clone was counted only a few times. The genes are TRBV19 and TRBJ2-5, with 7 bases that match TRBD2. CDR3 size: 14 residues. CDR1 and CDR2 (germline): LNHDA, SQIVND (reference sequence). The V gene end was trimmed by 5 bases and the J gene end by 4 bases; junction bases not matched to a gene: 7. The CDR3 nucleotides read TGTGCCAGTAGTTCCGGGACTACCGCAGAGACCCAGTACTTC. Protein sequence: CASSSGTTAETQYF.

This clone was detected a few times. This chain joins TRBV2 and TRBJ1-1; weak D call: TRBD1 (6 bases). Germline V gene lookup returns CDR1 SNHLY and CDR2 FYNNEI. The V gene lost 1 base and the J gene lost 2 bases, with 11 bases spanning the gap. The CDR3 sequence is 15 residues long. The DNA of the CDR3 is TGTGCCAGCAGTGAAGATTACAGGGTCAACACTGAAGCTTTCTTT. Translated: CASSEDYRVNTEAFF.

This clone came up many times. The genes are TRBV29-1 and TRBJ2-4; D is perhaps TRBD1 (6 bases). V gave up 6 bases and J gave up 9 bases, with 12 bases separating them. The CDR3 extends over 11 amino acids. Germline CDR1 and CDR2: SQVTM and ANQGSEA. CDR3: CSVPRGSIQYF. CDR3 in DNA: TGCAGCGTCCCCAGGGGAAGCATTCAGTACTTC.

This sequence joins TRBV7-3 and TRBJ2-5; tentative D call: TRBD2 (6 bases). CDR1 is SGHTA and CDR2 is FQGTGA in the germline V gene. The V and J ends lost 1 base and 1 base respectively, with 10 bases between them. CDR3 length: 15 residues. CDR3 loop: CASSLSGVGQETQYF. Written as DNA, the CDR3 is TGTGCCAGCAGCTTAAGCGGGGTTGGCCAAGAGACCCAGTACTTC.

V is TRBV5-1 and J is TRBJ2-7; D perhaps matches TRBD1 (6 bases). CDR1 is SGHRS and CDR2 is YFSETQ in the germline V gene. V was pared by 0 bases and J by 0 bases, with 10 bases between. This CDR3 spans 15 amino acids. This CDR3 reads CASSLGQVASYEQYF. CDR3 nucleotides: TGCGCCAGCAGCTTGGGACAGGTGGCCTCCTACGAGCAGTACTTC.

This chain uses TRBV19 with TRBJ2-1, with 9 bases that match TRBD2. The CDR3 is made up of 13 amino acids. V dropped 5 bases and J dropped 7; count of bases not matched to a gene: 3. The V gene's germline CDR1 is LNHDA and CDR2 SQIVND (reference sequence). The DNA for the CDR3 is TGTGCCAGTAGTTCTAGCGGGACTAATGAGCAGTTCTTC. Its translation: CASSSSGTNEQFF.

In its sample, this clone was seen a few times. The chain uses TRBV30 and TRBJ1-4; D gene unclear. V was trimmed by 1 base and J by 0 bases, leaving 6 bases between them. The germline CDR1 and CDR2 sequences are GTSNPN and SVGIG (reference sequence). The CDR3 spans 14 residues. The CDR3 DNA reads as TGTGCCTGGAGTGCTCCGGCAACTAATGAAAAACTGTTTTTT. This codes for CAWSAPATNEKLFF.

This clone was detected only a few times. The J gene is TRBJ2-3, the V gene TRBV7-3; 7 bases fit TRBD2. Germline V CDR1 and CDR2: SGHTA, FQGTGA. The junction had 2 bases not matched to a gene; V was cut back by 2 bases and J by 6 bases. The CDR3 is made up of 13 amino acids. The CDR3 nucleotides read TGTGCCAGCAGCTTATGGACTAGGGATACGCAGTATTTT. It translates to CASSLWTRDTQYF.

The chain uses TRBV7-2 and TRBJ1-5; D gene uncertain. CDR1 and CDR2 (germline): SGHTA, FQGNSA. Trimming removed 1 base from V and 4 bases from J, with 11 bases in between. This CDR3 region has 15 residues. The CDR3 region is CASSLGAATNQPQHF. CDR3 DNA: TGTGCCAGCAGCTTAGGGGCAGCTACGAATCAGCCCCAGCATTTT.

This chain joins TRBV28 and TRBJ2-5; TRBD1 might be the D (5 bases). V lost 10 bases, J lost 0 bases, and 21 bases lay in between. The length of the CDR3 is 16 residues. Germline V gene data show CDR1 as MDHEN and CDR2 as SYDVKM. The CDR3 coding sequence is TGTGCCACCGACAGCAACGCACGCTGGTACCAAGAGACCCAGTACTTC. It is translated as CATDSNARWYQETQYF.